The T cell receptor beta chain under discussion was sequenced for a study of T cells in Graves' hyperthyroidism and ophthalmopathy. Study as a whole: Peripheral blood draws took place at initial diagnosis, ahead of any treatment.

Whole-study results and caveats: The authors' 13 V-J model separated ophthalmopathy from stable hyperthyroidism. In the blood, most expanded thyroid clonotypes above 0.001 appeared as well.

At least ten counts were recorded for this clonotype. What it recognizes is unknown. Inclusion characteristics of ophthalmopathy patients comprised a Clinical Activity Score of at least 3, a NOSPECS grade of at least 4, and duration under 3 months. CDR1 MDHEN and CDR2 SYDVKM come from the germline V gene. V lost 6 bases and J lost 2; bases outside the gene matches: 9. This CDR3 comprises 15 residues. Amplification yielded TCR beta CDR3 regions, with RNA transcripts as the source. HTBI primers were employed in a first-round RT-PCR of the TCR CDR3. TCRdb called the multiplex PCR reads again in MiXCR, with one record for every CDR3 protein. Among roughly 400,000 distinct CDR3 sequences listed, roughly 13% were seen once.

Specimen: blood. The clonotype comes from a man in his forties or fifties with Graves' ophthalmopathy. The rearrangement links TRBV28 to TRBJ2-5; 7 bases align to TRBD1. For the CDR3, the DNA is TGTGCCAGCAGCTCCCTCACAGGGGCACAAGAGACCCAGTACTTC. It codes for CASSSLTGAQETQYF.